These 5 T cell receptor beta chains came from one sample sequenced in a study of human T cells and chemical hapten exposure (dated by TCRdb to the early 2020s). Library creation used RACE. Sequencer: NextSeq 500. Clones were called with MiXCR by TCRdb after fastp trimmed the public reads at Q25, and only in-frame beta chains were retained. Rows matching on CDR3 protein sequence are summarized as one entry with the most common DNA and genes. Across this sample there are under 85,000 distinct CDR3 sequences, with under 13% seen only once. The top ten hold roughly 1.5% of the sample. The intended sense of this specimen's time point label: patch test 1, 2 weeks after DPC sensitization. The sample's treatment or condition label, in plain terms: therapeutic diphenylcyclopropenone sensitization with weekly scalp DPC. The specimen was whole blood, collected in connection with sensitization to the hapten diphenylcyclopropenone (DPC). These receptor sequences come from a woman aged 45-60 years with alopecia areata. Some clones in this sample may be carry-over from other donors' samples.

This clonotype was picked up a small number of times. J is TRBJ2-3 and V is TRBV29-1, with a possible D match to TRBD2 (6 bases). V was pared by 7 bases and J by 4 bases, with 12 bases between. CDR1 is SQVTM, CDR2 ANQGSEA, per germline. This CDR3 has 12 residues. DNA of the CDR3: TGCAGCGGTGGACTAAGGTCAGATACGCAGTATTTT. Residues: CSGGLRSDTQYF.

The V gene is TRBV7-9, the J gene TRBJ1-6, with 7 positions matching TRBD1. From germline, CDR1 is SEHNR and CDR2 FQNEAQ (reference sequence). V lost 3 bases and J lost 8; bases outside the gene matches: 1. The CDR3 is 13 residues long. CDR3 nucleotides: TGTGCCAGCAGCTTGCAGGGGGATTCACCCCTCCACTTT. This translates into CASSLQGDSPLHF. Full variable domain (remainder filled in from reference TRBV7-9 and TRBJ1-6): DTGVSQNPRHKITKRGQNVTFRCDPISEHNRLYWYRQTLGQGPEFLTYFQNEAQLEKSRLLSDRFSAERPKGSFSTLEIQRTEQGDSAMYLCASSLQGDSPLHFGNGTRLTVT.

V usage is TRBV20-1 and J usage is TRBJ2-1; 13 bases map to TRBD2. CDR3 length equals 15 residues. CDR1 and CDR2 (germline): DFQATT, SNEGSKA (reference sequence). V was clipped by 5 bases and J by 7 bases; unmatched bases: 8. The CDR3 protein is CSAHKGTSGKNEQFF. In DNA, the CDR3 is TGCAGTGCTCATAAAGGGACTAGCGGGAAAAATGAGCAGTTCTTC.

The chain recombines TRBV28 with TRBJ2-7; the D gene is possibly TRBD2 (6 bases). Looked up from germline, CDR1 is MDHEN and CDR2 is SYDVKM. CDR3 length: 13 residues. The V end lost 8 bases, the J end lost 2 bases, and 13 bases lay between the germline ends. CDR3 sequence (DNA): TGTGCCAGCGGCCCGGGAGTGACCTACGAGCAGTACTTC. Residues: CASGPGVTYEQYF.

This clonotype has ten or more counts. This chain joins TRBV2 and TRBJ2-7; D is ambiguous. CDR1 is SNHLY and CDR2 is FYNNEI in the germline V gene. V was clipped by 7 bases and J by 2 bases, with 15 bases between them. This CDR3 region has 14 residues. CDR3 nucleotide sequence: TGTGCCAGCACTCGTGGAGCAGGCCCCTACGAGCAGTACTTC. Translation: CASTRGAGPYEQYF.